These T cell receptor beta chains were read from a single sample in a study of blood T cell repertoires in COVID-19. Repertoires were generated with immunoSEQ multiplex PCR, while TCRdb's copy carries only in-frame clones and drops some. The repertoire consists of 30,000 to 40,000 clones, with approximately 85% occurring once and the leading ten covering 9.9%. The sample consisted of peripheral blood. Receptor source: a human donor in a cohort sampled during active COVID-19. The CDR3 runs from the conserved cysteine through the conserved F or W. A D gene is named only where the DNA matches it firmly.

d_gene: TRBD1
j_gene: TRBJ1-2
v_gene: TRBV3-1/TRBV3-2
CDR3nt: TGTGCCAGCAGCCCCGGGCCACAGGGGCCGGGCTACACCTTC
CDR3aa: CASSPGPQGPGYTF

d_gene: TRBD2
j_gene: TRBJ2-3
v_gene: TRBV9
CDR3nt: TGTGCCAGCACTCCAGGCGGGGGGGAAACAGATACGCAGTATTTT
CDR3aa: CASTPGGGETDTQYF

d_gene: TRBD1
j_gene: TRBJ1-1
v_gene: TRBV6-5
CDR3nt: TGTGCCAGCATCAACGACAGGGACACTGAAGCTTTCTTT
CDR3aa: CASINDRDTEAFF

d_gene: NA
j_gene: TRBJ1-1
v_gene: TRBV25-1
CDR3nt: TGTGCCAGCAGTAAGACCGGGCGGGTGGACACTGAAGCTTTCTTT
CDR3aa: CASSKTGRVDTEAFF

d_gene: NA
j_gene: TRBJ1-4
v_gene: TRBV6-5
CDR3nt: TGTGCCAGCAGGGGGCAGGGCAAGACTAATGAAAAACTGTTTTTT
CDR3aa: CASRGQGKTNEKLFF

d_gene: NA
j_gene: TRBJ2-1
v_gene: TRBV3-1/TRBV3-2
CDR3nt: TGTGCCAGCAGCCAAGACCCGGGATTTGAGCAGTTCTTC
CDR3aa: CASSQDPGFEQFF

d_gene: NA
j_gene: TRBJ2-2
v_gene: TRBV3-1/TRBV3-2
CDR3nt: TGTGCCAGCAGCCCACCTGGGACACCGAACACCGGGGAGCTGTTTTTT
CDR3aa: CASSPPGTPNTGELFF

d_gene: NA
j_gene: TRBJ1-5
v_gene: TRBV19
CDR3nt: TGTGCCAGTAGCTCGACAGGAAACAATCAGCCCCAGCATTTT
CDR3aa: CASSSTGNNQPQHF

d_gene: TRBD2
j_gene: TRBJ2-1
v_gene: TRBV9
CDR3nt: TGTGCCAGCAGCGTAGCTAGTACTAGCGGGAGGTACCCCAATGAGCAGTTCTTC
CDR3aa: CASSVASTSGRYPNEQFF

d_gene: TRBD1
j_gene: TRBJ1-2
v_gene: TRBV10-3
CDR3nt: TGTGCCATCAGTGCAGGGTTTCAGGGGGCGCATGGCTACACCTTC
CDR3aa: CAISAGFQGAHGYTF